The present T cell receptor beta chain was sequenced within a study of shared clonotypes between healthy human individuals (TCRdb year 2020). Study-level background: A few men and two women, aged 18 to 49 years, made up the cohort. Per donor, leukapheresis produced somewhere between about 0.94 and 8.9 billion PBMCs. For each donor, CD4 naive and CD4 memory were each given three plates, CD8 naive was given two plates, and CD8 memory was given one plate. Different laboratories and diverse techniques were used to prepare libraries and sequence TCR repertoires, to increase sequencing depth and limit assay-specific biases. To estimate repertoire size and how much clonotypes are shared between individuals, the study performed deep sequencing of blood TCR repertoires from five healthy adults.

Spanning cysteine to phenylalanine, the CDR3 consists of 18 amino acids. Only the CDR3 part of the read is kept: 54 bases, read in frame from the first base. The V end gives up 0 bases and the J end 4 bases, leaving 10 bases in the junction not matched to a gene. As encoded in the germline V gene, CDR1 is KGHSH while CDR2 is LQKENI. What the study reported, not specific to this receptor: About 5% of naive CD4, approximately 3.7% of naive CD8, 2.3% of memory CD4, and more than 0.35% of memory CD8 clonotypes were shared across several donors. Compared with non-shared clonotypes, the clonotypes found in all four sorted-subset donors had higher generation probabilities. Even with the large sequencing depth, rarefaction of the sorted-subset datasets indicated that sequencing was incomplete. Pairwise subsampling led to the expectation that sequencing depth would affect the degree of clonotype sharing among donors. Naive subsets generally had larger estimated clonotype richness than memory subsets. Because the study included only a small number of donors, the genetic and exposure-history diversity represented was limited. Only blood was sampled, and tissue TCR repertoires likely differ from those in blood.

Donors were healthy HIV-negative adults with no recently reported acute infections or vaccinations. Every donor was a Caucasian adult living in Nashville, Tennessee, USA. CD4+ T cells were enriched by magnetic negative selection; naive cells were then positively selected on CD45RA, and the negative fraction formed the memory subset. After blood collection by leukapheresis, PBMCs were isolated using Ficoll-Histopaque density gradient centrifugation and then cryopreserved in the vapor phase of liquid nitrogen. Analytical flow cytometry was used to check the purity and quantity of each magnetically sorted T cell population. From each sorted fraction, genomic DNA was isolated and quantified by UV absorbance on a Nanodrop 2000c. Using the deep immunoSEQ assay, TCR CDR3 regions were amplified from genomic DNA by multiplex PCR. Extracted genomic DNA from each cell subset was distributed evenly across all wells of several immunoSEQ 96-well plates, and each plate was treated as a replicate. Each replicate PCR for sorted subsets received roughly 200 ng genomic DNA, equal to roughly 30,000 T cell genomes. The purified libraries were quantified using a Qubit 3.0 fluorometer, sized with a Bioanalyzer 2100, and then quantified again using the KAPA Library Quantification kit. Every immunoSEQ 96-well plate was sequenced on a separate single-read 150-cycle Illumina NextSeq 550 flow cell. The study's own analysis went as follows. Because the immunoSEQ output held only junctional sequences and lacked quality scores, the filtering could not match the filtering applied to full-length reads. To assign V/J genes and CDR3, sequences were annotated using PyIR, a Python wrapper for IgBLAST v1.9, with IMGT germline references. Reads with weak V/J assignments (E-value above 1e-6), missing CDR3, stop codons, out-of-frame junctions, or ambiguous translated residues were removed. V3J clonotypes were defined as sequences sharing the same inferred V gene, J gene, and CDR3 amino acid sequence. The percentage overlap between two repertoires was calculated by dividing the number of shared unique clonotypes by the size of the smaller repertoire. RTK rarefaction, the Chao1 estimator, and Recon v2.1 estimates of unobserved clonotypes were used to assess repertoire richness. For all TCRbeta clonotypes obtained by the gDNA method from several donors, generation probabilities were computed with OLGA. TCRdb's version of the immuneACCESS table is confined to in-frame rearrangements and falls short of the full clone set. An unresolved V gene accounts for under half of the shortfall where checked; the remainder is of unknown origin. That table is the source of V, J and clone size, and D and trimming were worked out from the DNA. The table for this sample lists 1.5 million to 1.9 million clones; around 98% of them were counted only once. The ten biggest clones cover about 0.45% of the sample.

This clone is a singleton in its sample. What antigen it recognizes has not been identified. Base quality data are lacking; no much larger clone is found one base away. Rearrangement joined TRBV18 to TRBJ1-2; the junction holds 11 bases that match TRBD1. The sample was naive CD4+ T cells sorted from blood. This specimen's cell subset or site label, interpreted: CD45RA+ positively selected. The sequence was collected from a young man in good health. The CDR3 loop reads CASSPPWGDRGASYGYTF. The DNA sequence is TGTGCCAGCTCACCACCATGGGGGGACAGGGGGGCTAGCTATGGCTACACCTTC.